This entry concerns a single T cell receptor beta chain. What antigen it recognizes has not been identified. No much larger clone exists at a distance of one base, and base qualities are not known. Each collaborating institution followed its own protocols to collect whole blood in K2EDTA tubes. For TCRbeta analysis, collaborators shipped samples as frozen whole blood, isolated PBMCs, or DNA extracted from either of those sample types. TCRbeta CDR3 regions were amplified from genomic DNA using the immunoSEQ Assay, a bias-controlled multiplex PCR. The original pipeline was this. The number of nucleated cells in each sample was estimated from the amplification of reference gene primers within the assay. To quantify the absolute abundance of each unique TCRbeta CDR3 rearrangement, sequence reads were collapsed and filtered. Productive Simpson clonality was computed per sample as the square root of Simpson's diversity index over productive rearrangements. TCRdb holds this immuneACCESS table with in-frame rearrangements only. Some clones are missing; in checked studies, unresolved V genes explain under half, and the rest has no known cause. D and trimming were read from the DNA, whereas the V and J calls and clone size are those reported in that table. The sample table records about 89,000 clones; approximately 90% of these occur just once. Jointly, the top ten make up 2% to 2.5% of the sample.

These data originate in a study of blood T cell repertoires in COVID-19 (dated by TCRdb to 2020 to 2022). Turning to the overall study: The collaborator samples originated in the United States, Italy and Spain and spanned the acute and convalescent phases of COVID-19. The material from the prospective study consisted of cDNA or gDNA derived from T cells, B-cell-depleted T cells, or PBMCs. Deeply sampled blood TCRbeta repertoires from subjects exposed to, actively infected with, or recovered from COVID-19 were included in the dataset. The repertoires were released in a freely available public database intended as a resource for research on the immune response to SARS-CoV-2. Samples were obtained from the ongoing ImmuneRACE study (first 160 participants) and from some 1,300 subjects provided by 6 global collaborators. Nearly every sample came with metadata listing a de-identified subject ID, COVID-19 status, age in years and sex. HLA class I and class II types, where available, came from metadata supplied by the sample provider rather than from assay-based typing. On the study overall, not on this receptor specifically: The quantity of clinical and demographic metadata differed by source and by participant and was supplied without curation.

V gives up 6 bases and J gives up 2 bases, and the segment between their germline ends measures 14 bases. CDR1 and CDR2, looked up from the germline V gene, are MNHEY and SVGAGI. The CDR3 starts with the cysteine, ends with the phenylalanine, and has 15 residues. Only the CDR3 region is kept as DNA, spanning 45 bases read in frame from base 1. The chain is encoded by TRBV6-5 joined to TRBJ1-5, with TRBD1 as a weak D call on 5 bases. The sequence derives from a human donor with active COVID-19. The donor label of this sample is uncertain. Sequenced material: peripheral blood. CDR3 reads: CASSKTTEGNQPQHF. The DNA is TGTGCCAGCAGCAAAACGACAGAGGGCAATCAGCCCCAGCATTTT.